The clone carrying this T cell receptor beta chain was counted ten times or more. Its antigen is not identified. The sample is drawn from a study of CD8 T cells in ankylosing spondylitis. General study results and limits: Relatively rare in peripheral blood, disease-linked clones were also CD8+. There were earlier reports of some motif variants in reactive arthritis synovial fluid and blood. As reported, disease-linked clones showed significant enrichment in matched ankylosing spondylitis synovial fluid.

The CDR3 is 12 amino acids. V was shortened by 3 bases and J by 5 bases, with 7 bases between the two germline ends. CDR1 and CDR2 from the germline V gene are SGDLS and YYNGEE. As the method for making TCR beta libraries, quantitative 5'-RACE with molecular barcodes was used. TCRdb used MiXCR to reprocess the 5' RACE reads, holding one entry per CDR3 protein. The sample has about 39,000 distinct CDR3 sequences, 3% to 3.5% seen once; the top ten hold 2.5% to 3%. Sequencing was performed on blood, either unsorted or a sorted T cell fraction (not recorded which). The sequence was obtained from a male donor with ankylosing spondylitis or in good health (not recorded which). The chain combines TRBV9 with TRBJ2-3; D not certain. The CDR3 DNA reads as TGTGCCAGCAGCGCCTCATTAGATACGCAGTATTTT. It codes for CASSASLDTQYF.